This T cell receptor (beta chain) was observed in a study of vaccination and CD4 T cells after COVID-19. CDR3 length: 13 amino acids. Per germline, CDR1 SQVTM and CDR2 ANQGSEA. Trimming removed 6 bases from V and 1 base from J, with 13 bases in between. Note on this clonotype: What it binds is not known.

Cultured CD4+ T-cell DNA underwent Oncomine TCR Beta short-read sequencing. TCRdb re-called the PCR reads through MiXCR, storing one row per CDR3 protein. The table lists 4,500 to 6,000 distinct CDR3 sequences, 39% of them singletons. Treatment of the sample: roughly 10-day PBMC culture with coronavirus spike peptide pools or control peptides (ViraFEST assay). During the years 2011-2018, before the COVID-19 pandemic, the unexposed donor's CD4+ T cells were collected. The sequenced sample consisted of CD4+ T cells from blood, cultured in vitro. The chain is built from TRBV29-1 and TRBJ2-7; D possibly matches TRBD1 or TRBD2 (5 bases each). This TCR came from a human donor in good health. CDR3 residues: CSVGEGPSYEQYF. In nucleotides, the CDR3 is TGCAGCGTGGGGGAAGGACCTTCCTACGAGCAGTACTTC.